This T cell receptor (beta chain) was recorded in a study of memory CD4+ T cells and cytomegalovirus serostatus. Under the authors' procedure: After removing out-of-frame reads, around 2,100,000 distinct TCRbeta sequences remained. The assay was immunoSEQ multiplex PCR, and TCRdb's table has in-frame clones only and misses some. For V, J and clone size, that table is used; D and trimming come from the DNA. The table records about 100,000 clones, 80% of them present only once. The sort gate was single viable CD3+CD4+CD8-CD45RO+ cells for memory CD4+ T cells. After thawing, CD4+ T cells were positively selected. V lost 5 bases, J lost 1 base, and 2 bases lay in between. CDR1 SNHLY and CDR2 FYNNEI come from the germline V gene. The length of the CDR3 is 11 residues. Overall study findings and caveats: CD4+ memory repertoires contained about 40% of the roughly 150 reported CMV TCRbeta sequences. Suggested: most of the CMV-linked TCR signature lies in CD4+ memory cells.

Regarding this clone: The antigen is not known.

This clonotype was obtained from an adult in good health and CMV-seropositive. The sample was memory CD4+ T cells from blood. The V and J genes are TRBV2 and TRBJ2-5; D not resolved. The CDR3 bases are TGTGCCAGCAGTTTCCAAGAGACCCAGTACTTC. Translating gives CASSFQETQYF.